The T cell receptor beta chain under discussion was sequenced for a study of CD8+ T cells in alopecia areata. In the case of this clone: The target antigen is unknown.

The treatment denotes: oral pan-JAK inhibitor, 5-10 mg twice daily. Study-wide points: Scalp lesions, especially in alopecia totalis/universalis, had higher clonality than normal scalp. Sequence data from scalp samples additionally include resident alphabeta T cells of normal skin.

RNA, once extracted, was reverse transcribed into cDNA for use as the sequencing template. TCRdb's copy holds only in-frame clones and misses some; the assay was immunoSEQ multiplex PCR. The sample carries 95,000 to 100,000 clones, about 64% recorded once. V was clipped by 4 bases and J by 4 bases, with 17 bases between them. The CDR3 is 15 amino acids. Germline V gene lookup returns CDR1 SGHRS and CDR2 YFSETQ. The TCR was taken from a human donor with alopecia areata. Sample: CD8+ T cells sorted from blood, taken at week 4, from a patient treated with tofacitinib. V and J are TRBV5-1 and TRBJ2-5; a weak D match, TRBD2 (6 bases). CDR3 protein: CASSPTGLIGETQYF. CDR3 DNA sequence: TGCGCCAGCAGCCCAACGGGACTTATCGGAGAGACCCAGTACTTC.